This TCR beta chain derives from a study of blood T cell repertoires in COVID-19. About the research overall: COVID-19 samples, acute and convalescent, were from the United States, Italy and Spain.

In the original processing: It was from reference gene primer amplification that nucleated cell counts were estimated. Sequenced by immunoSEQ multiplex PCR; TCRdb stores in-frame clones only, minus some. V and J calls and clone size are copied from that table; D and trimming were computed from the DNA. The sample records hundreds of thousands of clones, about 84% being singletons. This clone was counted a few times. Enrollees, about 18 to 89 years old, lived in about two dozen US areas. The clonotype was recovered from a woman between 50 and 59 years old who had recovered from COVID-19. Input material: PBMCs or T cells enriched from blood (not recorded which).

CDR3 DNA: TGTGCCAGCAGCTTAGTGGAGGTCTCCTATAATTCACCCCTCCACTTT. It is translated as CASSLVEVSYNSPLHF. J is TRBJ1-6 and V is TRBV7-8; D is ambiguous. Trimming pared 1 base from V and 0 bases from J, leaving 7 bases between. The CDR3 is made up of 16 amino acids. Germline assignment: CDR1 SGHVS and CDR2 FQNEAQ.